The present T cell receptor beta chain was sequenced within a study of OX40 agonist ivuxolimab in advanced cancers. On the study more broadly: An anti-OX40 (CD134) antibody with agonistic activity, ivuxolimab, was administered to patients. A male proportion of 82.7% was recorded, with mean age approximately 56 years and range about 20 to 85.

Germline CDR1 reads SGDLS; CDR2 reads YYNGEE. CDR3 length: 16 amino acids. Trimming cost V 4 bases and J 6 bases, with 23 bases left between them. This clone was seen a single time. Measured with immunoSEQ multiplex PCR; TCRdb has only the in-frame clones, and not every one. There are tens of thousands of clones in the sample; 88% occur only once, and about 32% lies in the top ten. Sequenced material: CD4+ or CD8+ T cells sorted from blood, taken in a trial of the OX40 agonist ivuxolimab. The origin of this receptor is an adult with an advanced solid tumor such as melanoma, head and neck, liver or kidney cancer. This chain connects TRBV9 to TRBJ2-7; D could derive from TRBD1 or TRBD2 (8 bases each). CDR3 sequence reads: CASSLAWISGTGEQYF. DNA for the CDR3: TGTGCCAGCAGCTTGGCCTGGATTAGCGGGACAGGCGAGCAGTACTTC.